The 30 T cell receptor beta chains presented below share a single source sample, sequenced in a study of T cells expressing NK-cell markers (dated by TCRdb to between 2020 and 2021). Preparation of the library involved 5' RACE. The instrument given in TCRdb is Illumina HiSeq 2000. After reprocessing by TCRdb, each CDR3 protein sequence is one entry, and no DNA is given. The sample table holds 450,000 to 600,000 distinct CDR3 sequences. The ten largest make up 3.5% to 4.5% of the sample. Sequencing used blood T cells: a sorted CD56 or NKG2C T cell subset, CD4+ or CD8+ T cells, or bulk PBMC T cells (not recorded which). All receptors come from a young man in good health. Donor details come from another sample of the same person, matched by shared clones.

This chain connects TRBV28 to TRBJ2-7; the TCRdb call, TRBD1, lacks DNA for checking. CDR1 and CDR2 from the germline V gene are MDHEN and SYDVKM. The CDR3 totals 15 residues. The CDR3: CASRVRQEMGYEQYF.

The chain links TRBV9 to TRBJ2-1; TCRdb reports TRBD2, a call that lacks DNA to check it against. Germline CDR1 SGDLS, CDR2 YYNGEE. The CDR3 is 14 residues long. The chain's CDR3 is CASSVGLAGGPQFF. Variable domain in full (rest from reference TRBV9 and TRBJ2-1): DSGVTQTPKHLITATGQRVTLRCSPRSGDLSVYWYQQSLDQGLQFLIQYYNGEERAKGNILERFSAQQFPDLHSELNLSSLELGDSALYFCASSVGLAGGPQFFGPGTRLTVL.

The genes are TRBV27 and TRBJ2-6. Germline lookup yields CDR1 MNHEY and CDR2 SMNVEV (reference sequence). The CDR3 runs 17 residues. CDR3 residues: CASRQSLTLSGANVLTF.

This sequence joins TRBV29-1 and TRBJ2-6; absent DNA, TCRdb's TRBD1 call cannot be checked. The length of the CDR3 is 18 residues. In germline, CDR1 is SQVTM, CDR2 ANQGSEA. The CDR3 sequence is CSVGGGRRGPSGANVLTF.

This sequence joins TRBV6-2 or TRBV6-3 and TRBJ2-4; no DNA is available, so the TRBD2 call from TCRdb remains unchecked. Germline assignment: CDR1 MNHEY and CDR2 SVGEGT. CDR3 length equals 15 residues. The CDR3 is CASIFGPREGNIQYF.

This sequence joins TRBV6-1 and TRBJ1-3; the D gene TCRdb calls, TRBD1, cannot be checked with no DNA. Germline V lookup: CDR1 MNHNS, CDR2 SASEGT. The CDR3 has 14 residues. CDR3 protein: CASSADRRGNTIYF.

This sequence joins TRBV24-1 and TRBJ1-2; TCRdb outputs TRBD1, but without DNA this stays unchecked. Germline CDR1 and CDR2: KGHDR and SFDVKD. The CDR3 totals 14 residues. CDR3 residues: CATSAGGQDYGYTF.

J is TRBJ2-7 and V is TRBV6-2 or TRBV6-3. The CDR3 has 12 amino acids. CDR1 MNHEY and CDR2 SVGEGT come from the germline V gene. CDR3 in amino acids: CAVSGSSYEQYF.

The V and J genes are TRBV4-3 and TRBJ2-1; checking the TCRdb D call of TRBD2 is not possible without DNA. There are 17 residues in the CDR3. The germline V gene has CDR1 LGHNA and CDR2 YSLEER. The CDR3 sequence: CASSQERGGLADNEQFF.

CDR3 protein: CASSYVRGTSGRSEQFF. This chain uses TRBV6-5 with TRBJ2-1; without DNA, the TCRdb call of TRBD2 cannot be checked. Germline V lookup: CDR1 MNHEY, CDR2 SVGAGI. The CDR3 runs to 17 residues.

The rearrangement uses TRBV12-3 or TRBV12-4 and TRBJ2-1; the TRBD1 assignment by TCRdb is unverifiable without DNA. This CDR3 spans 15 amino acids. CDR3: CASSFFGTENNEQFF.

The V gene is TRBV4-2, the J gene TRBJ2-2. Germline-derived CDR1 and CDR2 are LGHNA and YNFKEQ. This CDR3 contains 14 residues. CDR3 residues: CASSPTRITGELFF.

The J gene is TRBJ2-7, the V gene TRBV12-3 or TRBV12-4. The CDR3 contains 12 residues. The CDR3 loop reads CASSSTTHEQYF.

The chain uses TRBV5-1 and TRBJ2-7. The V gene's germline CDR1 is SGHRS and CDR2 YFSETQ. The CDR3 is 15 residues long. The CDR3: CASSRTASRSYEQYF.

This rearrangement joins TRBV12-3 or TRBV12-4 to TRBJ2-2; TCRdb proposes TRBD2, but this gene call is untestable without DNA. The CDR3 totals 18 residues. The CDR3 is CASSLWLAGVGAPGELFF.

The CDR3 protein is CASGSDSRGGTQYF. This rearrangement joins TRBV12-5 to TRBJ2-3. The CDR3 extends over 14 amino acids. Germline V gene data show CDR1 as LGHNT and CDR2 as FRNRAP.

V and J are TRBV9 and TRBJ2-7; TCRdb indicates TRBD1, and absent DNA this call remains unverified. CDR1 and CDR2 from the germline V gene are SGDLS and YYNGEE. The length of the CDR3 is 14 residues. The CDR3 region is CASSVGQMMYEQYF.

The CDR3 protein is CASSSYDRGNQPQHF. The J gene is TRBJ1-5, the V gene TRBV7-9; TCRdb's D gene call, TRBD1, goes unchecked for lack of DNA. CDR1 is SEHNR, CDR2 FQNEAQ, per germline (reference sequence). CDR3 length: 15 residues.

The CDR3 region is CASSLERLAGVGNEQFF. The rearrangement joins TRBV12-3 or TRBV12-4 to TRBJ2-1; the D call of TRBD2 rests on TCRdb alone, since no DNA is present to check it. The CDR3 consists of 17 residues.

The CDR3 is CSAAGFGTEAFF. The chain links TRBV20-1 to TRBJ1-1; the TCRdb D gene call, TRBD1, has no DNA to confirm it. This CDR3 region has 12 residues. Germline values: CDR1 DFQATT, CDR2 SNEGSKA (reference sequence).

The chain combines TRBV6-2 or TRBV6-3 with TRBJ2-1; TCRdb gives TRBD1 as the D gene, but with no DNA this cannot be confirmed. The CDR3 contains 13 residues. Germline CDR1 MNHEY, CDR2 SVGEGT. The CDR3 loop reads CASSPSATNEQFF.

The chain carries TRBV20-1 and TRBJ2-3; with no DNA, the TCRdb D assignment of TRBD1 cannot be verified. This CDR3 is 16 amino acids long. CDR1 and CDR2 from the germline V gene are DFQATT and SNEGSKA (reference sequence). This chain's CDR3 is CSAHRRGSTNTDTQYF.

The chain employs TRBV11-2 and TRBJ2-1; the D call from TCRdb, TRBD1, cannot be confirmed without DNA. This CDR3 is 16 amino acids long. Germline lookup yields CDR1 SGHAT and CDR2 FQNNGV. The CDR3: CASSLVTGQGYNEQFF.

The chain combines TRBV6-2 or TRBV6-3 with TRBJ2-3; absent DNA, TCRdb's TRBD1 call cannot be checked. This CDR3 has 20 amino acids. Germline V lookup: CDR1 MNHEY, CDR2 SVGEGT. The CDR3 here is CASSYLAGGEGDWGTDTQYF.

The chain is built from TRBV27 and TRBJ2-5; TCRdb's D gene call, TRBD2, goes unchecked for lack of DNA. This CDR3 has 16 residues. Germline V gene sequence: CDR1 MNHEY, CDR2 SMNVEV (reference sequence). CDR3 loop: CASSPTSGRAAETQYF.

The rearrangement joins TRBV30 to TRBJ2-3; TCRdb designates TRBD1, a call that cannot be tested without DNA. CDR3 size: 14 residues. Germline V gene lookup returns CDR1 GTSNPN and CDR2 SVGIG (reference sequence). The CDR3: CAWSVGGDADTQYF.

The chain links TRBV12-3 or TRBV12-4 to TRBJ2-1; TCRdb proposes TRBD1, but this gene call is untestable without DNA. The CDR3 covers 14 residues. The CDR3 region is CASRGPGTYNEQFF.

The rearrangement uses TRBV7-6 and TRBJ2-1; TCRdb selects TRBD2, and the lack of DNA leaves this call unchecked. There are 18 residues in the CDR3. Germline V lookup: CDR1 SGHVS, CDR2 FNYEAQ. The CDR3 is CASSLVPSGSYGANEQFF.

The CDR3: CASRVGGALQETQYF. The V gene is TRBV5-1, the J gene TRBJ2-5; as DNA is missing, the TRBD1 call by TCRdb cannot be tested. CDR1 is SGHRS, CDR2 YFSETQ, per germline. The CDR3 is made up of 15 amino acids.

The gene calls are TRBV6-5 and TRBJ2-7; the D gene TCRdb calls, TRBD1, cannot be checked with no DNA. Germline V gene sequence: CDR1 MNHEY, CDR2 SVGAGI. CDR3 size: 15 residues. The CDR3 region is CASSSQTGPTYEQYF.